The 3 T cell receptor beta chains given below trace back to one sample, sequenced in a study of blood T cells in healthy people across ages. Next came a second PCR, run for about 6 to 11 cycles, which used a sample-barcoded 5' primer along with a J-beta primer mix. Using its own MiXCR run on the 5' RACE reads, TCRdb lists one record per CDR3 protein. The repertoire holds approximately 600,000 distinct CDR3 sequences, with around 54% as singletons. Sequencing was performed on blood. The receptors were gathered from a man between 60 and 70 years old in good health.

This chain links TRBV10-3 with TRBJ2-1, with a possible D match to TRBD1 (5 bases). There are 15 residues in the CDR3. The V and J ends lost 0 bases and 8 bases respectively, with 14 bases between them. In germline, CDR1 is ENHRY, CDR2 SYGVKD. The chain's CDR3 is CAISESGQGSDEQFF. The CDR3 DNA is TGTGCCATCAGTGAGTCTGGGCAGGGCTCTGATGAGCAGTTCTTC.

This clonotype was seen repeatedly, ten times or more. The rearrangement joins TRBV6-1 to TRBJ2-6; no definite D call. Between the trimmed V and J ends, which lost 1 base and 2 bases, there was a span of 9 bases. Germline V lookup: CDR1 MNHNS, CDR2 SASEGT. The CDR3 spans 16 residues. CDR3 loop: CASSEGRFAGANVLTF. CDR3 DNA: TGTGCCAGCAGTGAAGGCCGATTTGCTGGGGCCAACGTCCTGACTTTC.

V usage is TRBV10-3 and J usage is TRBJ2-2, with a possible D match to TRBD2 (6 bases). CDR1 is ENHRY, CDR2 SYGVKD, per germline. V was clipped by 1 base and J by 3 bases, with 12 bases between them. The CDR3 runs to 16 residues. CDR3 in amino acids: CAISEYGKRDTGELFF. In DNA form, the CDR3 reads TGTGCCATCAGTGAGTATGGGAAGCGGGACACCGGGGAGCTGTTTTTT.